One sample yielded the 21 T cell receptor beta chains listed below, sequenced in a study of human T cells and chemical hapten exposure (dated by TCRdb to the early 2020s). Library preparation was by RACE. The data were produced on a NextSeq 500. TCRdb reprocessed the public reads (quality trimming at Q25 with fastp, clone calling with MiXCR) and kept in-frame beta chains. Each record represents a unique CDR3 protein, reported with the most common genes and DNA among its rows. This sample gives around 71,000 distinct CDR3 sequences in total; around 9.5% of them show up just once. The biggest ten clones account for approximately 3% of the sample. The time point label for this specimen denotes: patch test 1, 2 weeks after DPC sensitization. What the treatment or condition label conveys for this sample: therapeutic diphenylcyclopropenone sensitization with weekly scalp DPC. The sequencing used whole blood, collected in connection with sensitization to the hapten diphenylcyclopropenone (DPC). These receptor sequences come from a woman aged 40 to 49 with alopecia areata. Some clones in this sample may be carry-over from other donors' samples.

Ten or more counts support this clonotype. One junction end does not reproduce the germline sequence, and a read error may be involved. This chain uses TRBV6-5 with TRBJ1-6, with 7 bases that match TRBD1. There are 15 residues in the CDR3. Germline CDR1 and CDR2: MNHEY and SVGAGI. The CDR3 loop is CASSYEGADLRTLHF. CDR3 DNA: TGTGCCAGCAGTTACGAGGGGGCAGACCTCCGAACCCTCCATTTT.

This clonotype was recorded at least ten times. The chain uses TRBV9 and TRBJ1-2, with D perhaps matching TRBD1 (6 bases). The V gene lost 0 bases and the J gene lost 5 bases, with 14 bases spanning the gap. The CDR3 extends over 15 amino acids. CDR1 SGDLS and CDR2 YYNGEE come from the germline V gene. The CDR3 nucleotides are TGTGCCAGCAGCGTAGAGGGACATCGCCCATATGGCTACACCTTC. Protein sequence: CASSVEGHRPYGYTF. Looking up the rest from reference TRBV9 and TRBJ1-2 gives the full variable domain: DSGVTQTPKHLITATGQRVTLRCSPRSGDLSVYWYQQSLDQGLQFLIQYYNGEERAKGNILERFSAQQFPDLHSELNLSSLELGDSALYFCASSVEGHRPYGYTFGSGTRLTVV.

This clonotype has ten or more counts. The rearrangement links TRBV12-3 or TRBV12-4 to TRBJ1-4; TRBD1 might be the D (5 bases). CDR3 length equals 14 residues. V was clipped by 5 bases and J by 9 bases, with 16 bases between them. Here the CDR3 reads CASSLGTPRKKLFF. The CDR3 DNA reads TGTGCCAGCAGTCTCGGGACCCCGCGGAAAAAACTGTTTTTT.

This clonotype was observed a handful of times. The chain carries TRBV20-1 and TRBJ1-1, with TRBD1 identical over 7 bases. This CDR3 comprises 13 residues. The germline V gene encodes CDR1 DFQATT and CDR2 SNEGSKA (reference sequence). J lost 4 bases, V lost 7 bases, and 9 bases had no gene match. The CDR3 bases are TGCAGTGTGCCGGGACAGACCTCCACTGAAGCTTTCTTT. It is translated as CSVPGQTSTEAFF.

This clonotype has ten or more counts. The chain recombines TRBV9 with TRBJ2-5; TRBD1 is a possible D gene (7 bases). The V gene's germline CDR1 is SGDLS and CDR2 YYNGEE. V gave up 3 bases and J gave up 4 bases, with 16 bases separating them. The CDR3 runs to 15 residues. The CDR3 DNA is TGTGCCAGCAGCGCCGGACAGGCCGGGAGAGAGACCCAGTACTTC. Encoded protein: CASSAGQAGRETQYF.

In this sample, this clonotype turned up a few times. V gene TRBV7-9 combines with J gene TRBJ2-3; D remains ambiguous. CDR1 SEHNR and CDR2 FQNEAQ come from the germline V gene (reference sequence). The CDR3 is made up of 15 amino acids. V shed 4 bases and J shed 0 bases, with 11 bases lying between them. In DNA form, the CDR3 reads TGTGCCAGCAGCTCCTGGAGAACTAGCACAGATACGCAGTATTTT. Encoded protein: CASSSWRTSTDTQYF.

As to this clonotype: A much bigger clone sits one base away, suggesting this may be a read error. This chain connects TRBV6-4 to TRBJ1-1; perhaps TRBD1 as D (6 bases). This CDR3 region has 12 residues. Per the germline V gene, CDR1 is MRHNA and CDR2 is SNTAGT. CDR3: CATVQGGTGAFF. DNA for the CDR3: TGTGCCACCGTACAGGGCGGAACTGGAGCTTTCTTT.

This clonotype was detected ten times or more. The chain is built from TRBV24-1 and TRBJ2-7; TRBD2 matches at 10 bases. The length of the CDR3 is 15 residues. CDR1 and CDR2 from the germline V gene are KGHDR and SFDVKD. Trimming at V came to 5 bases and at J to 3 bases, leaving 6 bases not matched to a gene. CDR3 DNA: TGTGCCACCAGTGCGAGGACTAGCGGTTTCTACGAGCAGTACTTC. It codes for CATSARTSGFYEQYF.

This chain joins TRBV9 and TRBJ2-1; a weak D match, TRBD1 (5 bases). Germline lookup yields CDR1 SGDLS and CDR2 YYNGEE. V was cut by 3 bases and J by 1 base, with 14 bases left in between. This CDR3 region has 16 residues. CDR3 in amino acids: CASSGSDRYSYNEQFF. In DNA form, the CDR3 reads TGTGCCAGCAGCGGATCCGACAGATATTCCTACAATGAGCAGTTCTTC.

This clonotype showed up many times. This chain joins TRBV4-1 and TRBJ2-1; TRBD2 aligns across 9 bases. CDR1 and CDR2 (germline): MGHRA, YSYEKL. The CDR3 is 16 amino acids. V lost 0 bases, J lost 0 bases, and 0 bases stayed unmatched. The CDR3 protein is CASSQDSGGSYNEQFF. The CDR3 DNA reads TGCGCCAGCAGCCAAGATAGCGGGGGCTCCTACAATGAGCAGTTCTTC.

The chain recombines TRBV7-2 with TRBJ2-1; D may match TRBD1 or TRBD2 (6 bases each). The CDR3 sequence is 14 residues long. The V gene's germline CDR1 is SGHTA and CDR2 FQGNSA. V was shortened by 1 base and J by 9 bases, with 13 bases between the two germline ends. In DNA form, the CDR3 reads TGTGCCAGCAGCTTAGTCAGGGGAGGTGGTGAGCAGTTCTTC. This codes for CASSLVRGGGEQFF. Looking up the rest from reference TRBV7-2 and TRBJ2-1 gives the full variable domain: GAGVSQSPSNKVTEKGKDVELRCDPISGHTALYWYRQSLGQGLEFLIYFQGNSAPDKSGLPSDRFSAERTGGSVSTLTIQRTQQEDSAVYLCASSLVRGGGEQFFGPGTRLTVL.

This chain uses TRBV7-2 with TRBJ2-5; 7 nucleotides align to TRBD2. Germline values: CDR1 SGHTA, CDR2 FQGNSA. V shed 0 bases and J 1 base; nucleotides not matched to a gene: 5. This CDR3 contains 16 residues. CDR3 in amino acids: CASSLARGRIQETQYF. The CDR3 DNA reads as TGTGCCAGCAGCTTAGCGCGGGGGAGGATCCAAGAGACCCAGTACTTC.

This clonotype has more than one count but fewer than ten. V gene TRBV6-1 combines with J gene TRBJ2-3; D might be TRBD1 or TRBD2, each matching 5 bases. The germline gives CDR1 MNHNS, CDR2 SASEGT. Trimming pared 4 bases from V and 0 bases from J, leaving 8 bases between. The CDR3 runs 14 residues. The CDR3 DNA follows: TGTGCCAGCAGTGTGGGGACCAGCACAGATACGCAGTATTTT. Its protein is CASSVGTSTDTQYF.

In its sample, this clonotype was seen many times. This rearrangement joins TRBV6-2 or TRBV6-3 to TRBJ2-7, with TRBD1 matching 10 bases. V dropped 4 bases and J dropped 2; count of bases not matched to a gene: 2. The germline CDR1 and CDR2 sequences are MNHEY and SVGEGT. The CDR3 runs to 14 residues. The CDR3, as DNA: TGTGCCAGCAGTTGGGGACAGGGGCCCTACGAGCAGTACTTC. Translating gives CASSWGQGPYEQYF.

This chain uses TRBV2 with TRBJ1-2; D is perhaps TRBD1 (6 bases). There are 12 residues in the CDR3. From germline, CDR1 is SNHLY and CDR2 FYNNEI. The germline V and J ends were trimmed by 7 bases and 3 bases, with 9 bases remaining between them. The CDR3 DNA sequence: TGTGCCAGCAACGGACAGTACTATGGCTACACCTTC. Its protein is CASNGQYYGYTF.

The sample holds a few counts of this clonotype. This chain connects TRBV7-8 to TRBJ2-7; 7 bases fit TRBD1. J lost 1 base, V lost 6 bases, and 9 bases had no gene match. This CDR3 has 15 residues. The V gene's germline CDR1 is SGHVS and CDR2 FQNEAQ. The chain's CDR3 is CASRIDRAPSYEQYF. CDR3 coding DNA: TGTGCCAGCAGAATTGACAGGGCCCCATCCTACGAGCAGTACTTC. Looking up the rest from reference TRBV7-8 and TRBJ2-7 gives the full variable domain: GAGVSQSPRYKVAKRGQDVALRCDPISGHVSLFWYQQALGQGPEFLTYFQNEAQLDKSGLPSDRFFAERPEGSVSTLKIQRTQQEDSAVYLCASRIDRAPSYEQYFGPGTRLTVT.

This clonotype was counted at least ten times. V gene TRBV10-2 combines with J gene TRBJ1-5; D call uncertain. The germline CDR1 and CDR2 sequences are WSHSY and SAAADI. The ends were cut back, 2 bases at V and 5 bases at J, with 4 bases in the middle. CDR3 size: 12 residues. The CDR3 sequence: CASSEADQPQHF. In DNA form, the CDR3 reads TGCGCCAGCAGTGAGGCGGATCAGCCCCAGCATTTT.

This clonotype has at least ten counts. This chain joins TRBV3-1 and TRBJ2-4; no firm D call. CDR3 length equals 12 residues. The germline V gene has CDR1 LGHDT and CDR2 YNNKEL (reference sequence). Between the trimmed V and J ends, which lost 4 bases and 8 bases, there was a span of 9 bases. Here the CDR3 reads CASSLFGDIQYF. In nucleotides, the CDR3 is TGTGCCAGCAGCCTCTTTGGGGACATTCAGTACTTC. Together with reference TRBV3-1 and TRBJ2-4, the CDR3 gives the full variable domain: DTAVSQTPKYLVTQMGNDKSIKCEQNLGHDTMYWYKQDSKKFLKIMFSYNNKELIINETVPNRFSPKSPDKAHLNLHINSLELGDSAVYFCASSLFGDIQYFGAGTRLSVL.

The V gene is TRBV29-1, the J gene TRBJ1-1; D is ambiguous. This CDR3 contains 11 residues. Per germline, CDR1 SQVTM and CDR2 ANQGSEA. V lost 6 bases and J 1 base, leaving 6 bases between the germline ends. CDR3 DNA sequence: TGCAGCGTCAACAGGAACACTGAAGCTTTCTTT. Its translation is CSVNRNTEAFF. The full variable domain, with the rest looked up from reference TRBV29-1 and TRBJ1-1, is SAVISQKPSRDICQRGTSLTIQCQVDSQVTMMFWYRQQPGQSLTLIATANQGSEATYESGFVIDKFPISRPNLTFSTLTVSNMSPEDSSIYLCSVNRNTEAFFGQGTRLTVV.

This clonotype was picked up many times. The rearrangement links TRBV5-5 to TRBJ1-3; no reliable D call. The CDR3 spans 14 residues. Germline values: CDR1 SGHKS, CDR2 YYEKEE (reference sequence). Trimming took off 4 bases at V and 4 bases at J, with 12 bases between the two ends. The CDR3 nucleotides are TGTGCCAGCAGCCGAGATTCGACCGGAAACACCATATATTTT. Translated, it gives CASSRDSTGNTIYF. The full variable domain, completed using reference TRBV5-5 and TRBJ1-3, is DAGVTQSPTHLIKTRGQQVTLRCSPISGHKSVSWYQQVLGQGPQFIFQYYEKEERGRGNFPDRFSARQFPNYSSELNVNALLLGDSALYLCASSRDSTGNTIYFGEGSWLTVV.

There are many counts of this clonotype. The chain recombines TRBV9 with TRBJ1-1, with 12 bases fitting TRBD1. Germline values: CDR1 SGDLS, CDR2 YYNGEE. The CDR3 has 14 amino acids. V was pared by 3 bases and J by 6 bases, with 3 bases of the junction left unmatched. As DNA, the CDR3 is TGTGCCAGCAGCGGGGGGACAGGGGGCCCTGAAGCTTTCTTT. This gives the protein CASSGGTGGPEAFF.